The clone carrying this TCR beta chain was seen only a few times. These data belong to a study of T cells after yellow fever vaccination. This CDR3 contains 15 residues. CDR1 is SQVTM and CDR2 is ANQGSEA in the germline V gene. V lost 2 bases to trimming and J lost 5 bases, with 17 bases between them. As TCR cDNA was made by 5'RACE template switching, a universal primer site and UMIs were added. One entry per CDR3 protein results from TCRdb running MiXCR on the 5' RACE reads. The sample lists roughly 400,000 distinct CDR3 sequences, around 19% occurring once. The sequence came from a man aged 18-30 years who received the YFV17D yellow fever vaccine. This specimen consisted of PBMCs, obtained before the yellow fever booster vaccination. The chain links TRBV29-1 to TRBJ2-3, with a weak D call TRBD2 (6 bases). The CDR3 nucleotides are TGCAGCGTTGAACGGGGAGGAGGCTACCTAGATACGCAGTATTTT. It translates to CSVERGGGYLDTQYF.